The sequence of this T cell receptor beta chain was determined in a study of blood T cell repertoires in COVID-19. Study information: The United States, Italy and Spain supplied acute and convalescent COVID-19 samples. Sample material is recorded as cDNA or gDNA derived from T cells, B-cell-depleted T cells, or PBMCs.

From germline, CDR1 is SEHNR and CDR2 FQNEAQ (reference sequence). Losses at the gene ends were 7 bases for V and 1 base for J; bases not matched to a gene: 9. The CDR3 runs to 15 residues. Participants were placed into cohorts based on the clinical history they reported. Two consecutive negative NP/OP PCR tests, clearance, or resolved symptoms defined Cohort 3 recovery. Only in-frame clones appear in the TCRdb table, and some are missing; sequencing was by immunoSEQ multiplex PCR. The sample lists about 270,000 clones, 75% to 90% occurring once. The clonotype originates from a woman under 30 who had recovered from COVID-19. The source material was PBMCs or T cells enriched from blood (not recorded which). This chain connects TRBV7-9 to TRBJ2-7, with 8 nucleotides matching TRBD1. The CDR3 coding sequence is TGTGCCAGCACTAACGTCAACAGGGGGTCCTACGAGCAGTACTTC. Translated: CASTNVNRGSYEQYF.